Listed below are T cell receptor beta chains from one sample, sequenced in a study of blood T cell repertoires in COVID-19. Repertoires were generated with immunoSEQ multiplex PCR, while TCRdb's copy carries only in-frame clones and drops some. The sample holds under 100,000 clones, about 90% seen once. Source material: peripheral blood. These receptors were taken from a human donor in a cohort sampled during active COVID-19. Each CDR3 is given with its conserved first and last residue. Each record gives: J gene, D gene, V gene, clone size, CDR3 protein. D genes are given only for firm matches. Clone size appears in some rows only: once, few, many, or a class for an expanded clone.

>TRBJ2-6|-|TRBV27|-
CATRAWGANVLTF
>TRBJ2-1|TRBD1|TRBV5-6|-
CASSLTGQAYNEQFF
>TRBJ1-5|-|TRBV6-5|-
CASRPTADSNQPQHF
>TRBJ2-5|TRBD1|TRBV5-5|once
CASSLGRDRGGQETQYF
>TRBJ2-1|-|TRBV7-8|-
CASSPAPSGFF
>TRBJ1-4|TRBD1|TRBV6-1|-
CAGSQGANEKLFF
>TRBJ1-2|-|TRBV3-1/TRBV3-2|-
CASTGGTNYGYTF
>TRBJ1-2|-|TRBV27|-
CASSLIGGRGGDGYTF
>TRBJ2-3|-|TRBV4-3|-
CASSQSQDYTQYF
>TRBJ2-1|TRBD2|TRBV6-5|-
CATLRGLASNEQFF
>TRBJ1-2|TRBD1|TRBV10-3|once
CATRGDRGYGYTF
>TRBJ1-5|-|TRBV19|-
CASSPGSGFDFNQPQHF
>TRBJ1-3|-|TRBV4-3|few
CASSYQTGSGNTIYF
>TRBJ1-5|TRBD1|TRBV5-6|-
CASSRLTGDQPQHF
>TRBJ1-2|-|TRBV5-4|-
CASSLGGENNYGYTF
>TRBJ2-6|-|TRBV7-9|once
CASSLEGTGANVLTF
>TRBJ1-6|-|TRBV6-5|-
CASSYGQRSNSPLHF
>TRBJ2-1|TRBD2|TRBV7-2|-
CASSPQGLAGVSSYNEQFF
>TRBJ1-2|TRBD1|TRBV5-1|-
CASSLGTANYGYTF
>TRBJ2-3|TRBD1|TRBV5-1|-
CASSLYRGSTDTQYF
>TRBJ2-5|TRBD2|TRBV7-2|-
CASSLGPSGGQETQYF
>TRBJ1-2|TRBD1|TRBV30|-
CAWSETGSSGYTF
>TRBJ1-2|TRBD1|TRBV19|few
CASSDRSYGYTF
>TRBJ2-5|-|TRBV24-1|-
CATSELQGYRETQYF
>TRBJ1-4|TRBD1|TRBV7-9|-
CASRSDRAIDEKLFF
>TRBJ2-5|TRBD2|TRBV7-6|-
CASSSIWGGWKTQYF
>TRBJ1-3|-|TRBV28|-
CASSRRSSGNTIYF
>TRBJ1-5|-|TRBV19|once
CASSRDFNQPQHF
>TRBJ1-3|TRBD1|TRBV7-9|-
CASSSLGDRGRSGSDTIYF
>TRBJ1-2|TRBD1|TRBV28|few
CASSPQGQTFYGYTF
>TRBJ2-2|TRBD1|TRBV24-1|-
CATSDSPTGPGELFF
>TRBJ2-5|TRBD1|TRBV7-3|-
CASSLTGGQGPMETQYF
>TRBJ1-1|-|TRBV7-2|-
CASSLSEVSTEAFF
>TRBJ2-1|TRBD1|TRBV6-5|-
CASRYRDRGNDEQFF
>TRBJ2-5|TRBD2|TRBV5-1|-
CASSLRLAGVQETQYF
>TRBJ1-6|-|TRBV28|once
CASSLWTGNNSPLHF